Below are 14 T cell receptor beta chains sequenced from a single sample in a study of identical twins. TCRdb re-called the 5' RACE reads with MiXCR, one entry per CDR3 protein. The sample lists hundreds of thousands of distinct CDR3 sequences; around 24% were seen once. The same sample was also studied in work on T cells expressing NK-cell markers.

The specimen sequenced was CD4+ T cells sorted from blood. These receptors originate from a woman aged 18-30 years in good health.

The chain carries TRBV24-1 and TRBJ2-3; D is perhaps TRBD1 or TRBD2 (7 bases each). Deletions cut 5 bases from V and 6 bases from J, with 11 bases between. The germline gives CDR1 KGHDR, CDR2 SFDVKD. This CDR3 has 13 residues. The CDR3 DNA reads as TGTGCCACCAGTGCCAGGGGGGGGGATACGCAGTATTTT. It codes for CATSARGGDTQYF.

This clonotype has just a few counts. The rearrangement links TRBV5-1 to TRBJ1-2; no reliable D call. This CDR3 spans 12 amino acids. V was shortened by 0 bases and J by 8 bases, with 8 bases between the two germline ends. Germline V gene sequence: CDR1 SGHRS, CDR2 YFSETQ. The CDR3 DNA reads as TGCGCCAGCAGCTTGGACTTAAGGGGCTACACCTTC. Amino acids: CASSLDLRGYTF.

The V and J genes are TRBV18 and TRBJ2-1; D possibly corresponds to TRBD2 (7 bases). Per the germline V gene, CDR1 is KGHSH and CDR2 is LQKENI. Trimming cost V 0 bases and J 6 bases, with 9 bases left between them. This CDR3 region has 14 residues. The DNA for the CDR3 is TGTGCCAGCTCACCACCCGGGGGGCCCAATGAGCAGTTCTTC. Translated: CASSPPGGPNEQFF.

This clonotype has a count of ten or more. This chain connects TRBV25-1 to TRBJ2-5, with D possibly matching TRBD2 (6 bases). The CDR3 sequence is 13 residues long. The V end lost 7 bases, the J end lost 4 bases, and 13 bases lay between the germline ends. CDR1 is MGHDK and CDR2 is SYGVNS in the germline V gene. CDR3: CASKNPGGETQYF. The DNA for the CDR3 is TGTGCCAGCAAAAACCCCGGGGGAGAGACCCAGTACTTC.

The rearrangement joins TRBV18 to TRBJ2-5, with D unresolved. This CDR3 is built from 15 residues. Germline V gene data show CDR1 as KGHSH and CDR2 as LQKENI. V was cut by 0 bases and J by 5 bases, with 13 bases left in between. This chain's CDR3 is CASSPPVQIGETQYF. Here the CDR3 DNA reads TGTGCCAGCTCACCACCGGTTCAAATTGGGGAGACCCAGTACTTC.

The chain's CDR3 is CASSQDLRGGSYNEQFF. CDR3 DNA sequence: TGTGCCAGCAGCCAAGATCTGCGGGGGGGCTCCTACAATGAGCAGTTCTTC. J is TRBJ2-1 and V is TRBV4-2; 9 positions agree with TRBD2. In germline, CDR1 is LGHNA, CDR2 YNFKEQ. CDR3 length: 17 residues. The junction had 3 bases not matched to a gene; V was cut back by 0 bases and J by 0 bases.

V gene TRBV7-7 combines with J gene TRBJ2-1; 8 bases match TRBD1. The germline CDR1 and CDR2 sequences are SSHAT and FNYEAQ (reference sequence). This CDR3 has 15 amino acids. With V trimmed by 5 bases and J by 1 base, 4 bases remained unmatched. The CDR3 DNA reads as TGTGCCAGCAGCACCCAGGGGGCTTCCTACAATGAGCAGTTCTTC. Translated, it gives CASSTQGASYNEQFF.

In this sample, this clonotype turned up a few times. This rearrangement joins TRBV11-2 to TRBJ2-5; possible D gene TRBD1, 5 bases. The CDR3 is made up of 14 amino acids. Trimming pared 0 bases from V and 9 bases from J, leaving 14 bases between. In germline, CDR1 is SGHAT, CDR2 FQNNGV. The chain's CDR3 is CASSLENAKGAQYF. DNA for the CDR3: TGTGCCAGCAGCTTAGAGAATGCTAAAGGGGCCCAGTACTTC.

This rearrangement joins TRBV7-6 to TRBJ2-3; unclear D gene. This CDR3 is built from 13 residues. Germline V gene sequence: CDR1 SGHVS, CDR2 FNYEAQ. Trimming stripped 4 bases from V and 3 bases from J, with 8 bases between. The CDR3 sequence: CASSSSPTDTQYF. Written as DNA, the CDR3 is TGTGCCAGCAGCTCAAGCCCGACAGATACGCAGTATTTT.

The gene calls are TRBV14 and TRBJ2-3; tentatively, D is TRBD2 (6 bases). The CDR3 has 14 amino acids. From germline, CDR1 is SGHDN and CDR2 FVKESK. Trimming stripped 6 bases from V and 2 bases from J, with 12 bases between. CDR3 protein: CASSPGLITDTQYF. Here the CDR3 DNA reads TGTGCCAGCAGTCCGGGACTCATCACAGATACGCAGTATTTT.

This clonotype was seen a few times. The V gene is TRBV2, the J gene TRBJ2-3; perhaps TRBD1 as D (5 bases). Trimming took 6 bases from V and 3 from J, leaving 10 bases between them. The length of the CDR3 is 13 residues. The germline V gene encodes CDR1 SNHLY and CDR2 FYNNEI. The CDR3 loop is CASSVRVTDTQYF. Written as DNA, the CDR3 is TGTGCCAGCAGCGTCAGGGTGACAGATACGCAGTATTTT.

This chain joins TRBV5-1 and TRBJ2-3; no definite D call. This CDR3 has 14 amino acids. Between the trimmed V and J ends, which lost 2 bases and 6 bases, there was a span of 13 bases. Germline V gene sequence: CDR1 SGHRS, CDR2 YFSETQ. The CDR3 DNA is TGCGCCAGCAGCTTACTTCTAATTGGGGATACGCAGTATTTT. It yields the protein CASSLLLIGDTQYF.

This clonotype was detected a few times. The chain has TRBV29-1 and TRBJ2-5, with D tentatively TRBD1 (5 bases). V lost 6 bases and J 5 bases, leaving 19 bases between the germline ends. The CDR3 is 14 amino acids. From germline, CDR1 is SQVTM and CDR2 ANQGSEA. CDR3: CSVDNNPSRETQYF. The CDR3 nucleotides are TGCAGCGTGGACAATAACCCCAGCCGGGAGACCCAGTACTTC.

This rearrangement joins TRBV12-3 or TRBV12-4 to TRBJ1-6; 8 bases are a match to TRBD1. This CDR3 region has 15 residues. The V gene end was trimmed by 1 base and the J gene end by 9 bases; junction bases not matched to a gene: 5. The CDR3 protein is CASSLGTGKSSPLHF. The CDR3 nucleotides are TGTGCCAGCAGTTTAGGGACAGGGAAAAGTTCACCCCTCCACTTT.